This section outlines one TCR beta chain sequence together with its context. Followed over time, Seattle patients had been enrolled while infection was active. This sample was taken from a study of blood T cell repertoires in COVID-19. Whole-study context: PBMCs, B-cell-depleted T cells, or T cells provided the cDNA or gDNA that made up the material.

Using immunoSEQ multiplex PCR, the repertoire was profiled, and TCRdb retains in-frame clones only, with some absent. Of some 240,000 clones listed, around four fifths are singletons. V lost 6 bases, J lost 10 bases, and 10 bases lay in between. The CDR3 runs to 11 residues. Looked up from germline, CDR1 is KGHSH and CDR2 is LQKENI. Specimen: peripheral blood. This sequence was found in a woman aged 65 to 85 with COVID-19, enrolled during active disease. The chain is built from TRBV18 and TRBJ2-1; no firm D call. DNA for the CDR3: TGTGCCAGCTCGCCCTCCAGAGAGCAGTTCTTC. The encoded protein is CASSPSREQFF.